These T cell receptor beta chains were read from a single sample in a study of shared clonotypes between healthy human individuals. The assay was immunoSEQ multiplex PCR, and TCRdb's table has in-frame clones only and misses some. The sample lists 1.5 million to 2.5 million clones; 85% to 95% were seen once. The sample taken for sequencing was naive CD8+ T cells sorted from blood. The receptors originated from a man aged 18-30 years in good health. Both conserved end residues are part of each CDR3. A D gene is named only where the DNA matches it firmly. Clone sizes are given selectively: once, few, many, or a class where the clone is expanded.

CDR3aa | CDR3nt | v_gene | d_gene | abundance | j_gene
CASSSRTPVYLNSNQPQHF | TGTGCCAGCAGCTCAAGGACGCCGGTGTACTTGAATAGCAATCAGCCCCAGCATTTT | TRBV27 | . | . | TRBJ1-5
CAWSVLGGGYNSPLHF | TGTGCCTGGAGTGTACTAGGGGGGGGTTATAATTCACCCCTCCACTTT | TRBV30 | . | . | TRBJ1-6
CSVDEVGVGEQYF | TGCAGCGTTGACGAGGTGGGGGTTGGCGAGCAGTACTTC | TRBV29-1 | . | . | TRBJ2-7
CASSQSQNRAYNSPLHF | TGTGCCAGCAGTCAGTCACAAAACAGGGCCTATAATTCACCCCTCCACTTT | TRBV27 | . | . | TRBJ1-6
CASSGDRGTKNIQYF | TGTGCCAGCAGTGGGGACAGGGGGACCAAAAACATTCAGTACTTC | TRBV27 | TRBD1 | . | TRBJ2-4
CASSSGHPLEQYF | TGTGCCAGCAGTTCAGGACATCCGCTAGAGCAGTACTTC | TRBV6-5 | . | . | TRBJ2-7
CASRGQIYGYTF | TGTGCCAGTAGGGGACAGATCTATGGCTACACCTTC | TRBV19 | TRBD1 | few | TRBJ1-2
CASSLVTGRLAGEYGQFF | TGTGCCAGCAGCTTAGTGACGGGGCGACTAGCGGGAGAGTATGGGCAGTTCTTC | TRBV7-2 | TRBD2 | . | TRBJ2-1
CASSDPTGGSYEQYF | TGTGCCAGCAGCGACCCTACCGGCGGGTCCTACGAGCAGTACTTC | TRBV14 | . | . | TRBJ2-7
CASSSLGDPNSGNTIYF | TGTGCCAGCAGCTCCCTTGGGGACCCCAATTCTGGAAACACCATATATTTT | TRBV7-6 | . | . | TRBJ1-3
CASSFGDEQFF | TGTGCCAGCAGCTTCGGGGATGAGCAGTTCTTC | TRBV7-9 | . | . | TRBJ2-1
CASSYGQEWAEAFF | TGTGCCAGCAGTTACGGACAGGAATGGGCTGAAGCTTTCTTT | TRBV6-5 | TRBD1 | once | TRBJ1-1
CASSFNRGTYTGELFF | TGTGCCAGCAGCTTCAACAGGGGGACGTACACCGGGGAGCTGTTTTTT | TRBV5-6 | TRBD1 | . | TRBJ2-2
CASSLLGPQNTEAFF | TGTGCCAGCAGTTTATTGGGACCCCAGAACACTGAAGCTTTCTTT | TRBV27 | . | . | TRBJ1-1
CASSQSQAASRAFF | TGTGCCAGCAGCCAATCACAAGCGGCCTCCAGAGCTTTCTTT | TRBV4-2 | . | . | TRBJ1-1
CASSYSAGQGYEQYF | TGTGCCAGCAGTTACTCTGCGGGACAGGGCTACGAGCAGTACTTC | TRBV6-5 | TRBD1 | . | TRBJ2-7
CASSQELRSYEQYF | TGTGCCAGCAGCCAAGAATTACGGTCCTACGAGCAGTACTTC | TRBV14 | . | . | TRBJ2-7